These 3 T cell receptor beta chains share one sample of origin, sequenced in a study of T cells in Graves' hyperthyroidism and ophthalmopathy. Researchers amplified the TCR beta CDR3 regions from RNA transcripts. The TCR CDR3 first-round RT-PCR relied on the HTBI primer set. TCRdb called the multiplex PCR reads again in MiXCR, with one record for every CDR3 protein. The sample consists of a few hundred thousand distinct CDR3 sequences, more than 15% of them appearing once. Input material: blood. These receptors all stem from a woman in her twenties or thirties with Graves' hyperthyroidism.

This clonotype has only a few counts. The V gene is TRBV30, the J gene TRBJ2-2, with 7 bases lining up with TRBD1. The germline V gene encodes CDR1 GTSNPN and CDR2 SVGIG (reference sequence). V lost 0 bases to trimming and J lost 4 bases; unmatched junction nucleotides: 8. This CDR3 is 16 amino acids long. The CDR3 DNA follows: TGTGCCTGGAGTGTCTCCCCGACAGGGAGCACCGGGGAGCTGTTTTTT. As protein: CAWSVSPTGSTGELFF.

This clonotype was recorded only once. The chain carries TRBV5-1 and TRBJ2-7; D is tentatively TRBD1 or TRBD2 (6 bases each). From germline, CDR1 is SGHRS and CDR2 YFSETQ. The CDR3 extends over 16 amino acids. Trimming removed 3 bases from V and 5 bases from J, with 21 bases in between. In nucleotides, the CDR3 is TGCGCCAGCAGCTCCACTGGGGGGCAGGCGGTTAACGAGCAGTACTTC. This gives the protein CASSSTGGQAVNEQYF.

The genes are TRBV19 and TRBJ2-1, with 11 bases identical to TRBD2. This CDR3 has 14 residues. With V trimmed by 10 bases and J by 3 bases, 5 bases remained unmatched. Germline values: CDR1 LNHDA, CDR2 SQIVND (reference sequence). CDR3 residues: CAIAGLADYNEQFF. The DNA of the CDR3 is TGTGCCATAGCGGGACTAGCGGACTACAATGAGCAGTTCTTC.